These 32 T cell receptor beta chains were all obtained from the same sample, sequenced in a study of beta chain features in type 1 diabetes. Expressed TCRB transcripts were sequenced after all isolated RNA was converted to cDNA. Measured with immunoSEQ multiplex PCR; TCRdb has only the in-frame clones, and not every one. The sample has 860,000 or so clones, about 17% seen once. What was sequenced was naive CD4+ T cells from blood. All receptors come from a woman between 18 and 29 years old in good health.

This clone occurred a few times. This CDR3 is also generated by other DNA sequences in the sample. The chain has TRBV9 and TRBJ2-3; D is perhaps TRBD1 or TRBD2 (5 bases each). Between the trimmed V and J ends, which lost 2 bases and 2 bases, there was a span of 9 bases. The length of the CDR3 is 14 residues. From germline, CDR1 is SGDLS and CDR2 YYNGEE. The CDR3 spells CASSVGPFTDTQYF. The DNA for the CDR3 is TGTGCCAGCAGCGTGGGACCATTCACAGATACGCAGTATTTT.

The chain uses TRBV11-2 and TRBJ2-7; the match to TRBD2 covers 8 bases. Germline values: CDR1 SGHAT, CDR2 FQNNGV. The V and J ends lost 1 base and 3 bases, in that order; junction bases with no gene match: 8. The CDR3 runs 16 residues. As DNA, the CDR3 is TGTGCCAGCAGCTTAGCCACAACTAGCGGAGACTACGAGCAGTACTTC. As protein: CASSLATTSGDYEQYF.

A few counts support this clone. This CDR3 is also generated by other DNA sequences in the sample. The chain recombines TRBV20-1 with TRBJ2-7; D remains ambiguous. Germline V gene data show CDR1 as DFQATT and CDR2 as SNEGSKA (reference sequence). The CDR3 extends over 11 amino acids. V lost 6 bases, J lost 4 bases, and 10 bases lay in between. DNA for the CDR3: TGCAGTGCCCGAGCAGCTTACGAGCAGTACTTC. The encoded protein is CSARAAYEQYF.

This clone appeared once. This CDR3 is CASSLGGLGTSGDYEQYF. In DNA form, the CDR3 reads TGTGCCAGCAGCTTAGGAGGGCTTGGGACTAGCGGGGACTACGAGCAGTACTTC. The V and J genes are TRBV7-9 and TRBJ2-7, with 13 positions matching TRBD2. J gave up 3 bases and V 1 base, and 9 bases lay outside the gene matches. This CDR3 is built from 18 residues. Germline V gene lookup returns CDR1 SEHNR and CDR2 FQNEAQ (reference sequence).

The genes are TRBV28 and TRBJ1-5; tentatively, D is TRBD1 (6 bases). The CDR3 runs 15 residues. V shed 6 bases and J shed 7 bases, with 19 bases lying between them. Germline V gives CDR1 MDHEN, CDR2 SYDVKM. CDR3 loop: CASRFLGGDSQPQHF. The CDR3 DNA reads TGTGCCAGCAGATTCTTGGGGGGCGATAGCCAGCCCCAGCATTTT.

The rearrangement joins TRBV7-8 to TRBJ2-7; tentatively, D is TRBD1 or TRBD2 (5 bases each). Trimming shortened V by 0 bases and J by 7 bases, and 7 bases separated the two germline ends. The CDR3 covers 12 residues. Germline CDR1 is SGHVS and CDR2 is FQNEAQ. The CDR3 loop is CASSLARGEQYF. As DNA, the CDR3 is TGTGCCAGCAGCTTAGCGAGGGGAGAGCAGTACTTC.

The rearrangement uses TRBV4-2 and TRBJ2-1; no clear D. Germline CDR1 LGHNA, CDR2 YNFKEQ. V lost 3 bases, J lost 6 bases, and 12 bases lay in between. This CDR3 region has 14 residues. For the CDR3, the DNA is TGTGCCAGCAGCCAGGACCGGCAGTCCAATGAGCAGTTCTTC. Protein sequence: CASSQDRQSNEQFF.

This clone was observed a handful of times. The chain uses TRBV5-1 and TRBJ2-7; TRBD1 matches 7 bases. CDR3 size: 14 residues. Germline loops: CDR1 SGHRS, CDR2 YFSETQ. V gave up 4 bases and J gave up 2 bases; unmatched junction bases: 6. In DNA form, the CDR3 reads TGCGCCAGCAGCCGGACAGGTGAGGCCTACGAGCAGTACTTC. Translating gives CASSRTGEAYEQYF.

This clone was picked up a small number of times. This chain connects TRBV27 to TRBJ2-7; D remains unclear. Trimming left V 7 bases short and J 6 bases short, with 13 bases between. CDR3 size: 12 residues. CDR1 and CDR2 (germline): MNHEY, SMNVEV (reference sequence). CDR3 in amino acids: CASTSPIGEQYF. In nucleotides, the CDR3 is TGTGCCAGCACATCCCCAATCGGCGAGCAGTACTTC.

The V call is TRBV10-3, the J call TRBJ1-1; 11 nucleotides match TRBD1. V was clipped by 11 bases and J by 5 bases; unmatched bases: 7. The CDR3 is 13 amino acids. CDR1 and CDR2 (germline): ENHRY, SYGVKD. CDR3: CAAGQGARTEAFF. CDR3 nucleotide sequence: TGTGCCGCCGGACAGGGGGCACGGACTGAAGCTTTCTTT.

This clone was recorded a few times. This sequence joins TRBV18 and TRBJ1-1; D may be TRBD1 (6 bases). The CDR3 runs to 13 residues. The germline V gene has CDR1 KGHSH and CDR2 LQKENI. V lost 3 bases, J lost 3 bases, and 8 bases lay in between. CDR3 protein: CASSPGHDTEAFF. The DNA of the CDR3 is TGTGCCAGCTCACCGGGACACGACACTGAAGCTTTCTTT.

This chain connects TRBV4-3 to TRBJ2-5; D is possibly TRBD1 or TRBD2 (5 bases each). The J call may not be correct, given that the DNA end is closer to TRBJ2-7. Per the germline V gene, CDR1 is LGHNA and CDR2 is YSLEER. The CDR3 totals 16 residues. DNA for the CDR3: TGCGCCAGCAGCCAAGAGGCCGGGACCTTTACCTACGAGCAGTACTTC. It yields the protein CASSQEAGTFTYEQYF.

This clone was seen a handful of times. CDR3 amino acids: CAIRSSQEGYEQYF. DNA of the CDR3: TGTGCCATCAGGAGTTCACAGGAGGGGTACGAGCAGTACTTC. This chain links TRBV10-3 with TRBJ2-7, with D tentatively TRBD2 (6 bases). V was clipped by 6 bases and J by 4 bases, with 16 bases between them. The CDR3 sequence is 14 residues long. Germline V gene data show CDR1 as ENHRY and CDR2 as SYGVKD.

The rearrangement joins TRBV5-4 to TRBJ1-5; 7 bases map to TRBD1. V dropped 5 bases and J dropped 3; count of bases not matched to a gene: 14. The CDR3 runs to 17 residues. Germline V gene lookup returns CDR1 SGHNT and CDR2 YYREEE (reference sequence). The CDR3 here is CASRPRDSHILNQPQHF. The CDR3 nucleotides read TGTGCCAGCAGACCAAGGGACAGTCATATCCTCAATCAGCCCCAGCATTTT.

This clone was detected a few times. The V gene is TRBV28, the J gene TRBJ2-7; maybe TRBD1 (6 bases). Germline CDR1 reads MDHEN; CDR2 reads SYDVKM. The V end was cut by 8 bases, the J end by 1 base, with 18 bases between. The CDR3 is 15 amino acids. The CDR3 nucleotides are TGTGCCAGCCGATCCCCGGGGACACGATCCTACGAGCAGTACTTC. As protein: CASRSPGTRSYEQYF. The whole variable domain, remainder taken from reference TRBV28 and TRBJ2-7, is DVKVTQSSRYLVKRTGEKVFLECVQDMDHENMFWYRQDPGLGLRLIYFSYDVKMKEKGDIPEGYSVSREKKERFSLILESASTNQTSMYLCASRSPGTRSYEQYFGPGTRLTVT.

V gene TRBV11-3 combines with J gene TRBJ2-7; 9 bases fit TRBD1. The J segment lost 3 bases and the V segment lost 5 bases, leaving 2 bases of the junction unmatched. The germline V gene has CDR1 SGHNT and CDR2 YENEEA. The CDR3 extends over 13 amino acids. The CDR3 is CASSQGQGYEQYF. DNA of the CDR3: TGTGCCAGCAGCCAGGGACAGGGCTACGAGCAGTACTTC.

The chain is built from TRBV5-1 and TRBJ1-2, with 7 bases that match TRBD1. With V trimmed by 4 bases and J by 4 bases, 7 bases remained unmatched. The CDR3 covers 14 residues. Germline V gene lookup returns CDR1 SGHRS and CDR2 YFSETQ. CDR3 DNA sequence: TGCGCCAGCAGCCTGACAGGGACTACCTATGGCTACACCTTC. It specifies CASSLTGTTYGYTF.

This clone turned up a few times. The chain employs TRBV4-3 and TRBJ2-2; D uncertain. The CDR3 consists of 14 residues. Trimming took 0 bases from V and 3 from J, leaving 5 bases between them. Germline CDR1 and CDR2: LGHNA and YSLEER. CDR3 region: CASSQESHTGELFF. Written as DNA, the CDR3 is TGCGCCAGCAGCCAAGAATCCCACACCGGGGAGCTGTTTTTT.

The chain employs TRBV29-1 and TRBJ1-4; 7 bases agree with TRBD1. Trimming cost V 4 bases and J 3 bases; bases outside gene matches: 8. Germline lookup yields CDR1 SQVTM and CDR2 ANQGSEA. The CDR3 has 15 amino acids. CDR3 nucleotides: TGCAGCGTTGTCATACAGGGGTTCTCTAATGAAAAACTGTTTTTT. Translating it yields CSVVIQGFSNEKLFF.

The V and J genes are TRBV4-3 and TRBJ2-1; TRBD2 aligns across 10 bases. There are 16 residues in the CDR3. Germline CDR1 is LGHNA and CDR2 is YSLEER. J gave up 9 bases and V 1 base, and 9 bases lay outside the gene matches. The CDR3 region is CASSQGTVASGSEQFF. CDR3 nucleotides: TGCGCCAGCAGCCAAGGGACAGTAGCTAGCGGGAGTGAGCAGTTCTTC.

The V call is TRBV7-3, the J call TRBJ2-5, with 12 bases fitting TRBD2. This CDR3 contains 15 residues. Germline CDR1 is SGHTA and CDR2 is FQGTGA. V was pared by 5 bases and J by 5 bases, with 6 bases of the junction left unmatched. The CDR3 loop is CASSLAGGPRETQYF. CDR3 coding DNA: TGTGCCAGCAGCCTAGCGGGAGGGCCGCGGGAGACCCAGTACTTC. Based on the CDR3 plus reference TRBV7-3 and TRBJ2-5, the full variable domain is GAGVSQTPSNKVTEKGKYVELRCDPISGHTALYWYRQSLGQGPEFLIYFQGTGAADDSGLPNDRFFAVRPEGSVSTLKIQRTERGDSAVYLCASSLAGGPRETQYFGPGTRLLVL.

The chain's CDR3 is CASGGQGSYEQYF. For the CDR3, the DNA is TGTGCCAGCGGGGGACAGGGATCCTACGAGCAGTACTTC. V is TRBV27 and J is TRBJ2-7; 9 nucleotides align to TRBD1. The germline V gene encodes CDR1 MNHEY and CDR2 SMNVEV (reference sequence). The J segment lost 1 base and the V segment lost 8 bases, leaving 3 bases of the junction unmatched. The CDR3 loop spans 13 amino acids.

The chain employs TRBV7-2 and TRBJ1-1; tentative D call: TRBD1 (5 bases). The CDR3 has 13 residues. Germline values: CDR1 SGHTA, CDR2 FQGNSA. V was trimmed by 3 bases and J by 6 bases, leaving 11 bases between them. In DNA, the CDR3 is TGTGCCAGCAGCTTCCAGGGAGGTTCTGAAGCTTTCTTT. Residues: CASSFQGGSEAFF.

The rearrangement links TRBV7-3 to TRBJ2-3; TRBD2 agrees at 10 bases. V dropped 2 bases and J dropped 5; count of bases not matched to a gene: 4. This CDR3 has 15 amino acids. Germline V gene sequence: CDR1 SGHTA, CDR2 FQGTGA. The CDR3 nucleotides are TGTGCCAGCAGCTTAGGACTAGCGGTGGGAGATACGCAGTATTTT. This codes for CASSLGLAVGDTQYF.

The CDR3 loop reads CSVDIDWAGAEAFF. The CDR3 nucleotides read TGCAGCGTTGATATTGACTGGGCGGGGGCTGAAGCTTTCTTT. The chain links TRBV29-1 to TRBJ1-1; TRBD1 is a possible D gene (5 bases). Trimming removed 3 bases at V and 6 bases at J, with 17 bases between. This CDR3 is 14 amino acids long. Looked up from germline, CDR1 is SQVTM and CDR2 is ANQGSEA.

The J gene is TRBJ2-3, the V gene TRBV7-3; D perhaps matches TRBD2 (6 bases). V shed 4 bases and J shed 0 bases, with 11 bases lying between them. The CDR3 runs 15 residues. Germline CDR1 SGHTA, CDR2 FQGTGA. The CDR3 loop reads CASSSPSGSTDTQYF. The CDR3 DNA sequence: TGTGCCAGCAGCTCCCCGAGCGGGAGCACAGATACGCAGTATTTT.

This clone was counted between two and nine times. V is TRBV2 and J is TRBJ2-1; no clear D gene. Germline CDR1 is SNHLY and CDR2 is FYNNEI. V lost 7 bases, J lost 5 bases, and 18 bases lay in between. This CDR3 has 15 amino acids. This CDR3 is CASTGRSNPHNEQFF. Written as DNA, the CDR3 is TGTGCCAGCACCGGAAGGTCTAACCCCCACAATGAGCAGTTCTTC.

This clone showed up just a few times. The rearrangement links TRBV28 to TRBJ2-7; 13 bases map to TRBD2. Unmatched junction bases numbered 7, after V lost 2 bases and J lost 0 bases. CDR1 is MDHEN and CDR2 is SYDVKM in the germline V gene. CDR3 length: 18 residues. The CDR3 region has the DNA TGTGCCAGCAGTTTACTTACTAGCGGGAGGGCAAGCTCCTACGAGCAGTACTTC. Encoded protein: CASSLLTSGRASSYEQYF. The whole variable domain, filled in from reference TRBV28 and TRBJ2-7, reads DVKVTQSSRYLVKRTGEKVFLECVQDMDHENMFWYRQDPGLGLRLIYFSYDVKMKEKGDIPEGYSVSREKKERFSLILESASTNQTSMYLCASSLLTSGRASSYEQYFGPGTRLTVT.

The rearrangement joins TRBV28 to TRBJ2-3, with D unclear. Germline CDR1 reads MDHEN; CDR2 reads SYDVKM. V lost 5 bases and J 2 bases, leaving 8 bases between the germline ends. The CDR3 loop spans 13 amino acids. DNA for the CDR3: TGTGCCAGCAGTCCGCCGCACACAGATACGCAGTATTTT. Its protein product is CASSPPHTDTQYF.

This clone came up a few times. As DNA, the CDR3 is TGTGCCAGCAGCATCCCGGATAGGGGAATTGACGAGCAGTACTTC. This encodes CASSIPDRGIDEQYF. V gene TRBV28 combines with J gene TRBJ2-7, with D possibly being TRBD1 (5 bases). The germline gives CDR1 MDHEN, CDR2 SYDVKM. This CDR3 has 15 residues. Trimming removed 6 bases from V and 5 bases from J, with 20 bases in between.

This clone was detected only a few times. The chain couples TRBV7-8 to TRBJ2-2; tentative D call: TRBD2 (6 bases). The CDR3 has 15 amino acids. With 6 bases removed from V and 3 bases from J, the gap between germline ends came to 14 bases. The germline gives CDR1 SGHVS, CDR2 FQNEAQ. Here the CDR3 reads CASRPDGGYTGELFF. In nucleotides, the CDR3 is TGTGCCAGCAGGCCGGATGGGGGGTACACCGGGGAGCTGTTTTTT.

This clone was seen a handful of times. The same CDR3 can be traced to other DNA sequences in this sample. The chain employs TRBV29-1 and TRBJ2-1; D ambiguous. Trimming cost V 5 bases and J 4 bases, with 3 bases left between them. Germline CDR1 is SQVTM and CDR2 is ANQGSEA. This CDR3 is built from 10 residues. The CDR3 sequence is CSVSYNEQFF. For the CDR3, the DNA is TGCAGCGTTTCATACAATGAGCAGTTCTTC.